A selection of T cell receptor beta chains follows, all from one sample in a study of response to subunit inactivated influenza vaccine. TCRdb independently ran MiXCR on the RT-PCR reads; one entry per CDR3 protein. The repertoire holds about 310,000 distinct CDR3 sequences, 22% seen once, with 10% in the top ten. Source: PBMCs from blood, taken about 20 months after vaccination. The receptors were sampled from a man between 50 and 69 years old who received an inactivated influenza vaccine. Each CDR3 is given with its conserved first and last residue. A D gene is named only where the DNA matches it firmly. Clone size is shown for a subset of rows, as once, few, many or a class of expanded clone.

>.|TRBV9|.|TRBJ1-4
CASSVGGRVPEKLFF
TGTGCCAGCAGCGTAGGGGGCAGGGTTCCGGAAAAACTGTTTTTT
>.|TRBV29-1|many|TRBJ1-2
CSVGRVDGLYGYTF
TGCAGCGTTGGCCGGGTGGACGGCCTCTATGGCTACACCTTC
>.|TRBV7-9|few|TRBJ2-7
CASSLEKGTGTYEQYF
TGTGCCAGCAGCTTAGAAAAAGGGACTGGGACCTACGAGCAGTACTTC
>.|TRBV12-3/TRBV12-4|.|TRBJ2-2
CASSFKGSKNGELFF
TGTGCCAGCAGTTTCAAGGGGTCGAAGAACGGGGAGCTGTTTTTT
>TRBD1|TRBV27|few|TRBJ1-4
CASSLGRGQSNEKLFF
TGTGCCAGCAGTTTGGGGAGGGGGCAGTCTAATGAAAAACTGTTTTTT
>TRBD1|TRBV5-4|many|TRBJ1-4
CASSLGGTGALGLFF
TGTGCCAGCAGCTTGGGAGGGACAGGAGCCCTCGGACTGTTTTTT
>.|TRBV28|many|TRBJ1-1
CASSPYSGDTEAFF
TGTGCCAGCAGTCCTTACAGTGGGGATACTGAAGCTTTCTTT
>.|TRBV21-1|.|TRBJ2-1
CASSKGLAGVRNEQFF
TGTGCCAGCAGCAAAGGTCTAGCGGGAGTACGGAATGAGCAGTTCTTC
>.|TRBV6-5|few|TRBJ2-5
CASSYSSHVRGYETQYF
TGTGCCAGCAGTTACTCATCCCACGTAAGGGGATACGAGACCCAGTACTTC
>.|TRBV7-2|many|TRBJ1-1
CASSLVVMNTEAFF
TGTGCCAGCAGCTTAGTCGTCATGAACACTGAAGCTTTCTTT
>.|TRBV6-4|few|TRBJ1-5
CASSDAGWGNQPQHF
TGTGCCAGCAGTGACGCAGGGTGGGGCAATCAGCCCCAGCATTTT
>TRBD1|TRBV2|.|TRBJ1-1
CASSGAGGPEAFF
TGTGCCAGCAGTGGGGCAGGGGGACCTGAAGCTTTCTTT
>TRBD1|TRBV4-2|.|TRBJ2-2
CASSPRQGVNTGELFF
TGTGCCAGCAGCCCAAGACAGGGGGTAAACACCGGGGAGCTGTTTTTT
>TRBD2|TRBV11-2|few|TRBJ2-5
CASSPGVAGGRIETQYF
TGTGCCAGCAGCCCGGGGGTAGCGGGGGGCAGGATTGAGACCCAGTACTTC
>TRBD1|TRBV4-3|many|TRBJ1-2
CASSLGQGFYYGYTF
TGCGCCAGCAGCCTCGGACAGGGATTCTACTATGGCTACACCTTC
>.|TRBV12-3/TRBV12-4|many|TRBJ1-3
CASSWATGSGNTIYF
TGTGCCAGCAGTTGGGCCACCGGTAGTGGAAACACCATATATTTT
>.|TRBV7-9|few|TRBJ1-1
CASSLEAGLTEAFF
TGTGCCAGCAGCTTAGAGGCTGGGTTGACTGAAGCTTTCTTT
>.|TRBV6-6|many|TRBJ2-5
CASSNLLGKETQYF
TGTGCCAGCAGTAATCTACTAGGAAAAGAGACCCAGTACTTC
>.|TRBV25-1|few|TRBJ2-2
CASSELLGGAYTGELFF
TGTGCCAGCAGTGAATTACTCGGGGGCGCATACACCGGGGAGCTGTTTTTT
>.|TRBV14|few|TRBJ2-1
CASSQLSPLNSYNEQFF
TGTGCCAGCAGCCAACTCTCACCCCTCAATTCCTACAATGAGCAGTTCTTC
>TRBD2|TRBV10-2|.|TRBJ2-5
CASSPRKIAGGQETQYF
TGCGCCAGCAGTCCAAGAAAAATAGCGGGGGGGCAAGAGACCCAGTACTTC
>.|TRBV29-1|many|TRBJ1-1
CSARDGWGGNTEAFF
TGCAGCGCACGGGACGGCTGGGGCGGGAACACTGAAGCTTTCTTT
>.|TRBV6-4|.|TRBJ1-1
CASRSDGYTEAFF
TGTGCCAGCAGGAGTGATGGGTACACTGAAGCTTTCTTT
>.|TRBV11-3|many|TRBJ2-5
CASSPGTGGETQYF
TGTGCCAGCAGCCCCGGGACGGGCGGAGAGACCCAGTACTTC
>.|TRBV20-1|.|TRBJ2-2
CSAVGGRANTGELFF
TGCAGTGCTGTAGGGGGTCGCGCGAACACCGGGGAGCTGTTTTTT
>.|TRBV20-1|.|TRBJ2-7
CSARDGPGEQYF
TGCAGTGCTAGAGATGGCCCAGGTGAGCAGTACTTC
>TRBD1|TRBV5-1|many|TRBJ1-5
CARPRSGQGGRPQHF
TGCGCCAGACCTCGATCGGGACAGGGGGGCCGGCCCCAGCATTTT